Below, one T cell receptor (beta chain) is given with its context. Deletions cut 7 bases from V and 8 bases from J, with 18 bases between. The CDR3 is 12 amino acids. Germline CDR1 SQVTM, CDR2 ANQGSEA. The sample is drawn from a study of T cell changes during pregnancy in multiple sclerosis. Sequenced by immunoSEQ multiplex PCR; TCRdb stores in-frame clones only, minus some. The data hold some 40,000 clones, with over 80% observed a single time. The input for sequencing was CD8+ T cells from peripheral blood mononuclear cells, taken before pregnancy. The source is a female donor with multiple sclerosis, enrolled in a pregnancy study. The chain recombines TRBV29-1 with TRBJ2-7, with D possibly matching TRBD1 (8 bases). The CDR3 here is CSGTTGGGQQYF. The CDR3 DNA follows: TGCAGCGGTACTACAGGGGGGGGACAGCAGTACTTC.